This TCR beta chain was profiled in a study of cytomegalovirus exposure and HLA in healthy donors. Study-level findings and limits: In vitro, three CMV-associated chains proved specific for CMV antigens. In the 95 to 150 validation repertoires, under 95% of cluster scores exceeded 0, per a later analysis.

As for this clone: The antigen remains unidentified.

Repertoires were generated with immunoSEQ multiplex PCR, while TCRdb's copy carries only in-frame clones and drops some. The sample includes 200,000 or so clones, around nine tenths seen only once; the top ten take more than 1%. This CDR3 is built from 11 residues. CDR1 and CDR2 from the germline V gene are WNHNN and SYGVQD (reference sequence). V lost 8 bases and J 5 bases, leaving 9 bases between the germline ends. The chain has TRBV10-1 and TRBJ2-5; D gene unclear. The specimen sequenced was PBMCs. The TCR originated in a woman aged 18 to 35 in good health and CMV-seronegative. CDR3 region: CASSSPETQYF. Written as DNA, the CDR3 is TGCGCCAGCTCCTCCCCGGAGACCCAGTACTTC.